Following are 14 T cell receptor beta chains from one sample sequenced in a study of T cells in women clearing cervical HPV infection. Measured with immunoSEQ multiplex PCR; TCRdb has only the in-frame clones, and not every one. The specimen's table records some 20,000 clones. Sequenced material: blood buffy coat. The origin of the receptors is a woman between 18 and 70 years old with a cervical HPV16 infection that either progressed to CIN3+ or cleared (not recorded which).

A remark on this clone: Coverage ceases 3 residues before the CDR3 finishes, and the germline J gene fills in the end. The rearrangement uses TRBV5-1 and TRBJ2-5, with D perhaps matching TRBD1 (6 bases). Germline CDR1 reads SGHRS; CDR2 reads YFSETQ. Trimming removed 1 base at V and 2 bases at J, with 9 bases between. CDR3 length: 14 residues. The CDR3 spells CASSLSGAQETQYF. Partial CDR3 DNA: TGCGCCAGCAGCTTGTCAGGGGCGCAAGAGACC.

The DNA read from the CDR3 is TGTGCCAGCAGTGAAGGGGACGGACAGATCTACGAG. Its translation: CASSEGDGQIYE. In full, the CDR3 is CASSEGDGQIYEQYF. V gene TRBV2 combines with J gene TRBJ2-7; TRBD1 might be the D (6 bases). Sequencing ends 3 residues short of the CDR3 end; the germline J gene provides the rest. Germline values: CDR1 SNHLY, CDR2 FYNNEI. The CDR3 is made up of 15 amino acids. V was trimmed by 1 base and J by 3 bases, leaving 13 bases between them.

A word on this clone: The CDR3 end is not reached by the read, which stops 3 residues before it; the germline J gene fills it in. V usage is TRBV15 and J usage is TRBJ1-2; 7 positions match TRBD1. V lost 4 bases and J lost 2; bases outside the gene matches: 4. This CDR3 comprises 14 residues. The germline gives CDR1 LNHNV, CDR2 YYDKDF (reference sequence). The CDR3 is CATSTGGLNYGYTF. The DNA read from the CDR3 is TGTGCCACCAGCACAGGGGGACTGAACTATGGC.

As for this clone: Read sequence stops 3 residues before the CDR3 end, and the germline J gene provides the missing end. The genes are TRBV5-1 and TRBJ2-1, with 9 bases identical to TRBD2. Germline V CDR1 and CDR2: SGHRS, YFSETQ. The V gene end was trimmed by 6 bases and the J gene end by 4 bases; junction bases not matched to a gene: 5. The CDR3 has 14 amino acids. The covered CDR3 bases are TGCGCCAGCACCCCAGCGGGGGGATACAATGAG. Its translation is CASTPAGGYNE. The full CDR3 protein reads CASTPAGGYNEQFF.

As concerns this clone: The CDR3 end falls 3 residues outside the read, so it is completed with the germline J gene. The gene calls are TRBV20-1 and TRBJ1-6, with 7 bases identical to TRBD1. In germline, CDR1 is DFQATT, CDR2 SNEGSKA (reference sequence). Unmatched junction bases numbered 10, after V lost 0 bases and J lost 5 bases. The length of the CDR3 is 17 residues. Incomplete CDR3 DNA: TGCAGTGCTAGAGATATTGGCAGGGGGATTAATAATTCACCC. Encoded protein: CSARDIGRGINNSP. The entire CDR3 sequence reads CSARDIGRGINNSPLHF.

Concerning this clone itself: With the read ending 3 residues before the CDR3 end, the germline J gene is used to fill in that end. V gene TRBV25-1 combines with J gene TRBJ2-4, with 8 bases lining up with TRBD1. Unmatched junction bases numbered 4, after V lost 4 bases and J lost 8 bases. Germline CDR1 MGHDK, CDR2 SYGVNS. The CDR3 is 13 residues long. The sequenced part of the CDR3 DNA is TGTGCCAGCAGTGCGGACAGGGAGGACATT. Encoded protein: CASSADREDI. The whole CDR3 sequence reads CASSADREDIQYF.

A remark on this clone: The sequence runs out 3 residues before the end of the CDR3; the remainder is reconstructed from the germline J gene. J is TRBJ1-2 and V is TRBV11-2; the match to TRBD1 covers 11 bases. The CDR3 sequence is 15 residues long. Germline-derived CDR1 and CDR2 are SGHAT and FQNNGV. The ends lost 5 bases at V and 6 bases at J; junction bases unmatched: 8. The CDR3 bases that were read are TGTGCCAGCAGCCCCCGGACAGGGGGCGGCAATGGC. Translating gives CASSPRTGGGNG. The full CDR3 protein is CASSPRTGGGNGYTF.

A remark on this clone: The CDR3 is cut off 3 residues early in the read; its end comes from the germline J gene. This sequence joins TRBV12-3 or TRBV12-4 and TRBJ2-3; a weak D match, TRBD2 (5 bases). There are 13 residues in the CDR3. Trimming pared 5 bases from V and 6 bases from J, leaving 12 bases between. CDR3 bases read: TGTGCCAGCAGTCAGGACTTTGCGGATACG. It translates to CASSQDFADT. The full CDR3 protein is CASSQDFADTQYF.

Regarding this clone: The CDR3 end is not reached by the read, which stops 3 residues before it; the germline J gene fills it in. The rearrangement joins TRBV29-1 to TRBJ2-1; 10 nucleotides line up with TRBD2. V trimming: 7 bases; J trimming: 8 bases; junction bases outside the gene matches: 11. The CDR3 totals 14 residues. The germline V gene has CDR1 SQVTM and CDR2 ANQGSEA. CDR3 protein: CSARAGGRPDEQFF. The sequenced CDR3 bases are TGCAGCGCCAGAGCGGGGGGGCGTCCGGATGAG.

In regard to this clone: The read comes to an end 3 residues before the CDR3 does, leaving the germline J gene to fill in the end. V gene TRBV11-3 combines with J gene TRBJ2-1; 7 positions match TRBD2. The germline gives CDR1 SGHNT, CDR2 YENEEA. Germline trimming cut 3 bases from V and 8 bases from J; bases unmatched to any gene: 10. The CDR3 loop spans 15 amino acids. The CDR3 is CASSFGGGISDEQFF. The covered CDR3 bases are TGTGCCAGCAGCTTTGGCGGGGGAATTTCGGATGAG.

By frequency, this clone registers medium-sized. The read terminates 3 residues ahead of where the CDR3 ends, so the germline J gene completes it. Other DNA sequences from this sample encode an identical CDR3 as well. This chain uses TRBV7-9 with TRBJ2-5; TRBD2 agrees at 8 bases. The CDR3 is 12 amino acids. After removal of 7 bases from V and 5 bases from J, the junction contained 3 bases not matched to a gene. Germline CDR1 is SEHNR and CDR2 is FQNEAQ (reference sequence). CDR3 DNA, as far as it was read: TGTGCCAGCATGGGACTAGGGGAGACC. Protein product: CASMGLGET. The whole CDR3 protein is CASMGLGETQYF.

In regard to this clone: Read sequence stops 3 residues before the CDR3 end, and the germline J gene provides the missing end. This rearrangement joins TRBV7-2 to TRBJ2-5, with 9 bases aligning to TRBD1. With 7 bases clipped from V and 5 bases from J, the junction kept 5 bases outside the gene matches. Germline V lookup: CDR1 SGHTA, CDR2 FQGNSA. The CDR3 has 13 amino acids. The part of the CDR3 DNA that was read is TGTGCCAGCAACACAGGGGGCAGTGAGACC. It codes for CASNTGGSET. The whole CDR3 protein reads CASNTGGSETQYF.

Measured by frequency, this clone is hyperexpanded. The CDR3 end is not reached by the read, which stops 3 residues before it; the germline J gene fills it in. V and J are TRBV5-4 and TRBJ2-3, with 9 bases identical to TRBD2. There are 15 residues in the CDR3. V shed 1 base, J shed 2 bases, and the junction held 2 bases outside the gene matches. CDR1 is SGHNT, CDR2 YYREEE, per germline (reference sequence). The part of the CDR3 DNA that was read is TGTGCCAGCAGCTTGACTAGCGGGTTCACAGATACG. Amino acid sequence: CASSLTSGFTDT. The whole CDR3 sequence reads CASSLTSGFTDTQYF. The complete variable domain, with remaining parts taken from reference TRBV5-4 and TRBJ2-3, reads ETGVTQSPTHLIKTRGQQVTLRCSSQSGHNTVSWYQQALGQGPQFIFQYYREEENGRGNFPPRFSGLQFPNYSSELNVNALELDDSALYLCASSLTSGFTDTQYFGPGTRLTVL.

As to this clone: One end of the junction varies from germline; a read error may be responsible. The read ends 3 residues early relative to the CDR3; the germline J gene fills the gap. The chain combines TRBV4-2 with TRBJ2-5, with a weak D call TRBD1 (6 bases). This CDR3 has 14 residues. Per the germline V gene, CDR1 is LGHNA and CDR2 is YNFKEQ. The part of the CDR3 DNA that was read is TGCGCCAGCAGCCAGGGGCTTGCCGGCGATACC. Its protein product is CASSQGLAGDT. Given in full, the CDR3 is CASSQGLAGDTQYF.